The entry below describes one T cell receptor beta chain. Antigen: not known. Blood CD4+ CD25-low CD127-high conventional T cells supplied the genomic DNA template. Only in-frame clones appear in the TCRdb table, and some are missing; sequencing was by immunoSEQ multiplex PCR. The sample carries 20,000 to 25,000 clones, approximately 95% recorded once. CDR3 length: 15 amino acids. Per germline, CDR1 SGHAT and CDR2 FQNNGV. V gave up 5 bases and J gave up 5 bases, with 15 bases separating them. This specimen comes from a study of regulatory and conventional T cells in RAG deficiency. Overall study findings and caveats: In Omenn syndrome, Treg and Tconv repertoires overlapped >75%.

The same sample was also used in a study of regulatory T cells. From that paper: Primers: 52 TRBV forward and 13 TRBJ reverse.

The specimen was CD25- CD4+ T cells sorted from blood. The sequence was collected from a human donor in good health. The chain has TRBV11-2 and TRBJ2-2; weak D call: TRBD1 (7 bases). CDR3 amino acids: CASSPLQGRTGELFF. For the CDR3, the DNA is TGTGCCAGCAGCCCGCTACAGGGGAGGACCGGGGAGCTGTTTTTT. Together with reference TRBV11-2 and TRBJ2-2, the CDR3 gives the full variable domain: EAGVAQSPRYKIIEKRQSVAFWCNPISGHATLYWYQQILGQGPKLLIQFQNNGVVDDSQLPKDRFSAERLKGVDSTLKIQPAKLEDSAVYLCASSPLQGRTGELFFGEGSRLTVL.